The 30 T cell receptor beta chains below all came from one sample that was sequenced in a study of T cell responses to AZD1222 COVID-19 vaccine. Sequencing used immunoSEQ multiplex PCR; TCRdb keeps in-frame clones, though not all of them. The sample gives approximately 110,000 clones, approximately 89% of which show up once; around 4% is in the top ten. The sample here was peripheral blood, taken 28 days after the second AZD1222 dose. The receptors were sampled from an adult who received the AZD1222 COVID-19 vaccine.

V and J are TRBV18 and TRBJ2-1; 8 nucleotides line up with TRBD1. Unmatched junction bases numbered 5, after V lost 2 bases and J lost 2 bases. The CDR3 has 16 amino acids. Germline V CDR1 and CDR2: KGHSH, LQKENI. The CDR3 spells CASSPAGGSTYNEQFF. The CDR3 bases are TGTGCCAGCTCACCAGCAGGGGGCAGCACCTACAATGAGCAGTTCTTC.

This clone is a singleton in its sample. The J gene is TRBJ2-3, the V gene TRBV27, with D perhaps being TRBD1 or TRBD2 (5 bases each). In germline, CDR1 is MNHEY, CDR2 SMNVEV (reference sequence). Trimming removed 8 bases at V and 2 bases at J, with 14 bases between. The CDR3 has 14 amino acids. The CDR3 DNA follows: TGTGCCAGCTCACGGGGCGGATACACAGATACGCAGTATTTT. Translating it yields CASSRGGYTDTQYF.

The chain combines TRBV6-5 with TRBJ2-2; D is ambiguous. V was clipped by 10 bases and J by 6 bases, with 18 bases between them. Germline values: CDR1 MNHEY, CDR2 SVGAGI. The CDR3 extends over 14 amino acids. The chain's CDR3 is CATRRDSMPGELFF. CDR3 DNA: TGTGCCACCCGAAGGGATAGTATGCCCGGGGAGCTGTTTTTT.

V is TRBV5-4 and J is TRBJ2-3, with 12 bases aligning to TRBD1. Germline V CDR1 and CDR2: SGHNT, YYREEE (reference sequence). This CDR3 is built from 16 residues. V lost 0 bases to trimming and J lost 6 bases; unmatched junction nucleotides: 5. The CDR3 bases are TGTGCCAGCAGCTTGGGGGGACAGGGGGCCAGCGATACGCAGTATTTT. As protein: CASSLGGQGASDTQYF.

V is TRBV11-1 and J is TRBJ1-1, with D uncertain. V lost 4 bases and J 0 bases, leaving 9 bases between the germline ends. From germline, CDR1 is SGHAT and CDR2 FQDESV (reference sequence). This CDR3 is built from 14 residues. CDR3 amino acids: CASSSRLLNTEAFF. The CDR3 nucleotides read TGTGCCAGCAGCTCCAGACTCTTGAACACTGAAGCTTTCTTT.

This chain uses TRBV6-5 with TRBJ1-3; D not certain. CDR1 and CDR2 from the germline V gene are MNHEY and SVGAGI. V dropped 7 bases and J dropped 0 bases, with 10 bases sitting between them. The CDR3 is made up of 14 amino acids. The CDR3 sequence: CASMGVNSGNTIYF. The CDR3 DNA sequence: TGTGCCAGCATGGGAGTTAACTCTGGAAACACCATATATTTT.

This rearrangement joins TRBV30 to TRBJ2-7; D is unclear. Trimming took 4 bases from V and 6 from J, leaving 13 bases between them. Germline assignment: CDR1 GTSNPN and CDR2 SVGIG (reference sequence). The CDR3 consists of 12 residues. DNA of the CDR3: TGTGCCTGGACGACCCACTCGGGCGAGCAGTACTTC. It encodes CAWTTHSGEQYF.

This chain connects TRBV5-1 to TRBJ2-7; D call uncertain. The CDR3 is made up of 12 amino acids. Per the germline V gene, CDR1 is SGHRS and CDR2 is YFSETQ. The V end lost 1 base, the J end lost 4 bases, and 6 bases lay between the germline ends. The CDR3 DNA is TGCGCCAGCAGCTTGTTGGGTTACGAGCAGTACTTC. Residues: CASSLLGYEQYF.

The rearrangement uses TRBV5-1 and TRBJ2-3; 8 bases agree with TRBD1. Germline loops: CDR1 SGHRS, CDR2 YFSETQ. The CDR3 contains 15 residues. V shed 2 bases, J shed 2 bases, and the junction held 4 bases outside the gene matches. CDR3 sequence: CASSFQGAPTDTQYF. The DNA of the CDR3 is TGCGCCAGCAGCTTCCAGGGGGCCCCCACAGATACGCAGTATTTT.

The rearrangement joins TRBV4-2 to TRBJ2-2; no reliable D call. Trimming took 0 bases from V and 6 from J, leaving 8 bases between them. This CDR3 contains 14 residues. In germline, CDR1 is LGHNA, CDR2 YNFKEQ. CDR3 DNA sequence: TGTGCCAGCAGCCAAGATATAGGGCCCGGGGAGCTGTTTTTT. Amino acid sequence: CASSQDIGPGELFF.

This clone has only a few counts. The V gene is TRBV7-7, the J gene TRBJ2-5; possibly TRBD2 for D (7 bases). The V and J ends lost 0 bases and 5 bases respectively, with 13 bases between them. Per germline, CDR1 SSHAT and CDR2 FNYEAQ (reference sequence). The CDR3 has 15 amino acids. The CDR3 DNA sequence: TGTGCCAGCAGCTTAGCGGGGGGGCCTGGGGAGACCCAGTACTTC. Translating gives CASSLAGGPGETQYF.

The chain couples TRBV5-4 to TRBJ1-4, with D hard to call. Trimming pared 0 bases from V and 4 bases from J, leaving 7 bases between. The germline gives CDR1 SGHNT, CDR2 YYREEE (reference sequence). This CDR3 is built from 14 residues. The DNA of the CDR3 is TGTGCCAGCAGCTTGGGGCGGTATAATGAAAAACTGTTTTTT. This encodes CASSLGRYNEKLFF.

The chain couples TRBV5-1 to TRBJ2-5, with 8 bases fitting TRBD2. This CDR3 has 16 residues. The germline V gene has CDR1 SGHRS and CDR2 YFSETQ. Trimming took 1 base from V and 4 from J; bases not matched to a gene: 9. The CDR3 region is CASSLLPSGSRETQYF. CDR3 nucleotide sequence: TGCGCCAGCAGCTTGTTACCGAGCGGGAGTCGAGAGACCCAGTACTTC.

The CDR3 coding sequence is TGTGCTAGTGAGAGGGCAGTGAACTATGGCTACACCTTC. Translation gives CASERAVNYGYTF. V usage is TRBV12-5 and J usage is TRBJ1-2; D remains ambiguous. V shed 7 bases and J shed 2 bases, with 11 bases lying between them. CDR3 length: 13 residues. Germline V CDR1 and CDR2: LGHNT, FRNRAP.

The chain has TRBV14 and TRBJ1-1; no reliable D call. Germline V gene lookup returns CDR1 SGHDN and CDR2 FVKESK. The V and J ends lost 7 bases and 5 bases respectively, with 11 bases between them. The CDR3 is made up of 12 amino acids. As DNA, the CDR3 is TGTGCCAGCACCCTGGTGGGGACTGAAGCTTTCTTT. Translating it yields CASTLVGTEAFF.

This clone was seen only a few times. The chain uses TRBV27 and TRBJ1-3; 7 bases agree with TRBD1. This CDR3 comprises 17 residues. Losses at the gene ends were 8 bases for V and 0 bases for J; bases not matched to a gene: 13. CDR1 is MNHEY and CDR2 is SMNVEV in the germline V gene (reference sequence). CDR3 region: CASSLRQGGYSGNTIYF. The CDR3 DNA follows: TGTGCCAGCTCCCTCAGACAGGGAGGGTACTCTGGAAACACCATATATTTT.

The count of this clone is one. The chain employs TRBV27 and TRBJ2-3, with 11 bases fitting TRBD2. The CDR3 runs 16 residues. Germline-derived CDR1 and CDR2 are MNHEY and SMNVEV (reference sequence). Germline trimming cut 2 bases from V and 2 bases from J; bases unmatched to any gene: 3. The CDR3 region is CASSLTLAGATDTQYF. CDR3 coding DNA: TGTGCCAGCAGTTTAACACTAGCGGGGGCCACAGATACGCAGTATTTT.

This chain links TRBV4-3 with TRBJ2-5; the match to TRBD1 covers 7 bases. The J segment lost 5 bases and the V segment lost 1 base, leaving 7 bases of the junction unmatched. Germline CDR1 reads LGHNA; CDR2 reads YSLEER. CDR3 size: 15 residues. The CDR3, as DNA: TGCGCCAGCAGCCAAGTGGTAGGGGGCCAGGAGACCCAGTACTTC. This translates into CASSQVVGGQETQYF.

This clone was observed a single time. V usage is TRBV5-8 and J usage is TRBJ1-4; D might be TRBD1 (5 bases). Germline CDR1 and CDR2: SGHTS and YDEGEE. V was shortened by 5 bases and J by 9 bases, with 14 bases between the two germline ends. The CDR3 contains 13 residues. This CDR3 is CASRVQAGKKLFF. As DNA, the CDR3 is TGTGCCAGCAGGGTACAGGCGGGGAAAAAACTGTTTTTT.

In its sample, this clone was seen a few times. This same CDR3 is encoded by further DNA sequences in the sample. The chain is built from TRBV9 and TRBJ1-1; unclear D gene. Germline assignment: CDR1 SGDLS and CDR2 YYNGEE. The V and J ends lost 0 bases and 1 base respectively, with 7 bases between them. The CDR3 consists of 14 residues. The CDR3 DNA reads as TGTGCCAGCAGCGTAGGTCCGACGAACACTGAAGCTTTCTTT. Residues: CASSVGPTNTEAFF.

The CDR3: CASSSRYRDMNTEAFF. The CDR3 DNA is TGTGCCAGCAGCTCCCGGTACAGGGATATGAACACTGAAGCTTTCTTT. This chain uses TRBV7-6 with TRBJ1-1, with D perhaps matching TRBD1 (6 bases). The germline CDR1 and CDR2 sequences are SGHVS and FNYEAQ. Between the trimmed V and J ends, which lost 4 bases and 0 bases, there was a span of 15 bases. CDR3 length: 16 amino acids.

The genes are TRBV18 and TRBJ2-5; the D gene could be TRBD1 or TRBD2 (5 bases each). Trimming pared 10 bases from V and 0 bases from J, leaving 15 bases between. CDR1 is KGHSH and CDR2 is LQKENI in the germline V gene. The CDR3 runs 14 residues. Written as DNA, the CDR3 is TGTGCCACCGCTCCGGGGACGGACCAAGAGACCCAGTACTTC. This translates into CATAPGTDQETQYF.

V is TRBV24-1 and J is TRBJ2-2; TRBD2 agrees at 8 bases. CDR1 is KGHDR, CDR2 SFDVKD, per germline. CDR3 length equals 18 residues. The V and J ends lost 1 base and 2 bases, in that order; junction bases with no gene match: 8. Written as DNA, the CDR3 is TGTGCCACCAGTGATTTCGTCCGGGAGGGCCCCAACACCGGGGAGCTGTTTTTT. Amino acid sequence: CATSDFVREGPNTGELFF.

This rearrangement joins TRBV6-5 to TRBJ1-2, with 8 bases fitting TRBD1. From germline, CDR1 is MNHEY and CDR2 SVGAGI. This CDR3 comprises 14 residues. Trimming took 6 bases from V and 2 from J; bases not matched to a gene: 5. For the CDR3, the DNA is TGTGCCAGCAGCCCCGGACAGGGAAACTATGGCTACACCTTC. Its protein product is CASSPGQGNYGYTF.

This clone has a single count. The CDR3 sequence is CASSQTGGWGNEQFF. Written as DNA, the CDR3 is TGTGCCAGCAGCCAGACAGGGGGTTGGGGAAATGAGCAGTTCTTC. This chain joins TRBV7-9 and TRBJ2-1, with TRBD1 matching over 9 bases. CDR1 is SEHNR and CDR2 is FQNEAQ in the germline V gene (reference sequence). CDR3 length: 15 residues. Trimming cost V 5 bases and J 7 bases; bases outside gene matches: 9.

V usage is TRBV5-1 and J usage is TRBJ2-1; 7 nucleotides match TRBD1. J lost 1 base, V lost 4 bases, and 5 bases had no gene match. The V gene's germline CDR1 is SGHRS and CDR2 YFSETQ. The CDR3 extends over 15 amino acids. CDR3 region: CASSEGGTSYNEQFF. In DNA form, the CDR3 reads TGCGCCAGCAGCGAAGGGGGCACTTCCTACAATGAGCAGTTCTTC.

The V call is TRBV7-6, the J call TRBJ1-3, with D maybe TRBD1 (6 bases). The germline V gene has CDR1 SGHVS and CDR2 FNYEAQ. The V end was cut by 2 bases, the J end by 8 bases, with 13 bases between. This CDR3 region has 14 residues. CDR3 loop: CASSLSQGFDTIYF. The CDR3 nucleotides read TGTGCCAGCAGCTTATCTCAGGGGTTTGACACCATATATTTT.

The rearrangement links TRBV6-6 to TRBJ1-3; tentative D call: TRBD1 (5 bases). V was clipped by 7 bases and J by 4 bases, with 20 bases between them. This CDR3 is 16 amino acids long. Germline-derived CDR1 and CDR2 are MNHNY and SVGAGI (reference sequence). The CDR3 sequence is CASTLAGGTSGNTIYF. The CDR3 nucleotides are TGTGCCAGCACCCTAGCCGGAGGGACGAGCGGAAACACCATATATTTT.

The rearrangement joins TRBV3-1 (or the pseudogene TRBV3-2) to TRBJ2-3, with TRBD2 matching 8 bases. There are 15 residues in the CDR3. V gave up 3 bases and J gave up 1 base; unmatched junction bases: 3. Germline V gene lookup returns CDR1 LGHDT and CDR2 YNNKEL (reference sequence). This chain's CDR3 is CASSQSGGRTDTQYF. The CDR3 DNA reads TGTGCCAGCAGCCAGAGCGGGGGACGCACAGATACGCAGTATTTT.

V gene TRBV9 combines with J gene TRBJ2-2, with 7 bases fitting TRBD2. From germline, CDR1 is SGDLS and CDR2 YYNGEE. The CDR3 contains 15 residues. The ends lost 3 bases at V and 3 bases at J; junction bases unmatched: 5. The CDR3 protein is CASSGRTRDTGELFF. CDR3 coding DNA: TGTGCCAGCAGCGGCCGGACTAGAGACACCGGGGAGCTGTTTTTT.